These 7 T cell receptor beta chains came from one sample sequenced in a study of T cell repertoires in cytomegalovirus infection. These receptors' targets are unknown. MiXCR, run by TCRdb on the reads, gives a single entry per CDR3 protein. The data hold over 100,000 distinct CDR3 sequences, with around 10% observed a single time. The sequenced sample was PBMCs, sequenced either directly or after in vitro stimulation (not recorded which). The receptors come from a human donor in good health (CMV status not recorded). Some clones in this sample may be carry-over from other donors' samples.

At least ten counts were recorded for this clonotype. The chain has TRBV7-2 and TRBJ1-2; 11 positions agree with TRBD1. The V gene's germline CDR1 is SGHTA and CDR2 FQGNSA. The junction had 17 bases not matched to a gene; V was cut back by 7 bases and J by 4 bases. The CDR3 length is 18 residues. This chain's CDR3 is CASKPRLGQGAWGYGYTF. CDR3 nucleotides: TGTGCCAGCAAACCGAGATTAGGACAGGGGGCGTGGGGCTATGGCTACACCTTC.

The table lists this clonotype with many counts. DNA for the CDR3: TGTGCCAGCAGCGTGACATCCACAGATACGCAGTATTTT. Its protein is CASSVTSTDTQYF. The rearrangement uses TRBV7-2 and TRBJ2-3; D uncertain. Germline CDR1 is SGHTA and CDR2 is FQGNSA. The ends were cut back, 5 bases at V and 2 bases at J, with 8 bases in the middle. CDR3 length: 13 amino acids.

The chain joins TRBV19 to TRBJ2-3; 7 nucleotides line up with TRBD1. The germline V gene has CDR1 LNHDA and CDR2 SQIVND (reference sequence). J gave up 4 bases and V 6 bases, and 4 bases lay outside the gene matches. This CDR3 has 13 residues. CDR3 in DNA: TGTGCCAGTAGGACAGGGACGGCAGATACGCAGTATTTT. This codes for CASRTGTADTQYF.

This clonotype was counted ten times or more. The V gene is TRBV7-2, the J gene TRBJ1-2, with 9 nucleotides matching TRBD1. Looked up from germline, CDR1 is SGHTA and CDR2 is FQGNSA. This CDR3 spans 15 amino acids. V was clipped by 4 bases and J by 6 bases; unmatched bases: 9. CDR3 nucleotide sequence: TGTGCCAGCAGCTACCTAGTACAGGGGGCCCATGGCTACACCTTC. It is translated as CASSYLVQGAHGYTF.

The genes are TRBV29-1 and TRBJ2-7, with D unclear. The CDR3 is 11 residues long. Germline-derived CDR1 and CDR2 are SQVTM and ANQGSEA. Deletions cut 3 bases from V and 4 bases from J, with 7 bases between. In DNA form, the CDR3 reads TGCAGCGTTGATAACGGATACGAGCAGTACTTC. This gives the protein CSVDNGYEQYF.

This clonotype was counted a few times. The chain links TRBV15 to TRBJ2-3; 9 positions match TRBD2. The CDR3 covers 15 residues. Germline V gene lookup returns CDR1 LNHNV and CDR2 YYDKDF (reference sequence). The trim removed 8 bases at V and 5 bases at J, leaving 11 bases unmatched. The CDR3 coding sequence is TGTGCCACCTGGGGCGGGAGGGCCCCAAGAGATACGCAGTATTTT. Translating it yields CATWGGRAPRDTQYF.

This sequence joins TRBV20-1 and TRBJ2-3; TRBD2 might be the D (6 bases). V was pared by 4 bases and J by 7 bases, with 21 bases between. Germline CDR1 is DFQATT and CDR2 is SNEGSKA (reference sequence). This CDR3 has 15 amino acids. The CDR3 is CSATSGERRGNTQYF. In DNA form, the CDR3 reads TGCAGTGCTACATCAGGCGAGCGGAGGGGAAATACGCAGTATTTT.